This T cell receptor beta chain was recovered during a study of T cells in Graves' hyperthyroidism and ophthalmopathy. About the study: Before treatment of any kind, peripheral blood was taken at initial diagnosis.

The hyperthyroidism was newly diagnosed and had lasted under 2 months; the patients were aged 18 to 65. Study-wide results and limits: In blood, most of the thyroid clonotypes expanded above 0.001 were also present.

This clonotype was found many times. What it binds is not known. Template material for amplifying TCR beta CDR3 regions consisted of RNA transcripts. A set of HTBI primers served as the primers for a first-round RT-PCR of the TCR CDR3. TCRdb re-derived calls from the multiplex PCR reads in MiXCR, one entry per CDR3 protein. This table has about 360,000 distinct CDR3 sequences, about a fifth appearing once. The CDR3 runs to 13 residues. Germline V gene data show CDR1 as LGHDT and CDR2 as YNNKEL (reference sequence). Unmatched junction bases numbered 7, after V lost 7 bases and J lost 6 bases. Sequenced sample: blood. This sequence was found in a woman aged 18-29 years with Graves' hyperthyroidism. The chain links TRBV3-1 to TRBJ2-7, with 9 bases aligning to TRBD1. The CDR3: CASTRTGEGEQYF. Written as DNA, the CDR3 is TGTGCCAGCACCCGGACAGGGGAAGGCGAGCAGTACTTC.